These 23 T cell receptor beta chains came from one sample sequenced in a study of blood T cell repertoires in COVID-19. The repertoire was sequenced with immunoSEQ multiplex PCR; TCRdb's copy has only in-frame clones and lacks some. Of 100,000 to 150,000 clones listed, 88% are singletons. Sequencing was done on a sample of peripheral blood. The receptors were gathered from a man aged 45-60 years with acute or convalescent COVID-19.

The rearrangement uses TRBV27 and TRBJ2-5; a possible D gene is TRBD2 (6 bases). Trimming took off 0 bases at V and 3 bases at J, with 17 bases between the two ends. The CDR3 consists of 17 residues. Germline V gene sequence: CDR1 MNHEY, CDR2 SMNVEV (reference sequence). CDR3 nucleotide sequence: TGTGCCAGCAGTTTATCGTCTAACCCCTGGAGGGAAGAGACCCAGTACTTC. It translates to CASSLSSNPWREETQYF.

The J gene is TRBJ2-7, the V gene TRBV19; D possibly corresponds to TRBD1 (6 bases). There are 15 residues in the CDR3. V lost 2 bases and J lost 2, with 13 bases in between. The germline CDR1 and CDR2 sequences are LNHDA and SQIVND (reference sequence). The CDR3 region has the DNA TGTGCCAGTAGTATAAATCGGGACACGGCCTACGAGCAGTACTTC. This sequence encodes CASSINRDTAYEQYF.

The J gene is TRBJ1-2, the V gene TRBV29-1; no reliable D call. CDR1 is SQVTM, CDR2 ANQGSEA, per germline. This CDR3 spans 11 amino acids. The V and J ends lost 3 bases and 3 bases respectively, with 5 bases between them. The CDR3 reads CSVDRDYGYTF. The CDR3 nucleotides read TGCAGCGTTGACCGGGACTATGGCTACACCTTC.

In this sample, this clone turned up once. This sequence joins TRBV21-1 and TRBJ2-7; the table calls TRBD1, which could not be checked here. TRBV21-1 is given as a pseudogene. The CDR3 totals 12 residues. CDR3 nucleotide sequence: TGTGCCAGCAGCAAATTTATGGGACACAACTCCTTC. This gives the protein CASSKFMGHNSF.

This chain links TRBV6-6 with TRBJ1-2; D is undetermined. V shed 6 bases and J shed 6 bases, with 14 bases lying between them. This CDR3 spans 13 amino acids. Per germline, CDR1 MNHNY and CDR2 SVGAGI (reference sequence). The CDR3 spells CASSSDKLNGYTF. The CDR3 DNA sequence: TGTGCCAGCAGCTCCGACAAACTGAATGGCTACACCTTC.

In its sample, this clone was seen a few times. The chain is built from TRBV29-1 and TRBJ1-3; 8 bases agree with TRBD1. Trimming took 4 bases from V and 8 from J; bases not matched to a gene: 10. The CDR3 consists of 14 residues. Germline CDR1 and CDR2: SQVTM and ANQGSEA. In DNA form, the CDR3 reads TGCAGCGTTGTCCCCGGGACAGGAAAGGACACCATATATTTT. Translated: CSVVPGTGKDTIYF. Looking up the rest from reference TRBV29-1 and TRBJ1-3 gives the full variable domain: SAVISQKPSRDICQRGTSLTIQCQVDSQVTMMFWYRQQPGQSLTLIATANQGSEATYESGFVIDKFPISRPNLTFSTLTVSNMSPEDSSIYLCSVVPGTGKDTIYFGEGSWLTVV.

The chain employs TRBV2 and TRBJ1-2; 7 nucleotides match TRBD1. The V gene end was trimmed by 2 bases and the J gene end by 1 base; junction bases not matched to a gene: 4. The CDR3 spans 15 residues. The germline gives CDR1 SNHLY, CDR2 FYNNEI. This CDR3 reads CASSERAGGNYGYTF. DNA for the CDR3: TGTGCCAGCAGTGAAAGGGCAGGGGGTAACTATGGCTACACCTTC.

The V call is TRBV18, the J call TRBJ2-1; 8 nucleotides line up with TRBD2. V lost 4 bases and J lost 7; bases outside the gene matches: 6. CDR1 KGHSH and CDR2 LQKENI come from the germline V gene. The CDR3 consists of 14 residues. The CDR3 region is CASSQREGLNEQFF. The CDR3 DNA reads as TGTGCCAGCTCACAACGGGAGGGCTTGAATGAGCAGTTCTTC.

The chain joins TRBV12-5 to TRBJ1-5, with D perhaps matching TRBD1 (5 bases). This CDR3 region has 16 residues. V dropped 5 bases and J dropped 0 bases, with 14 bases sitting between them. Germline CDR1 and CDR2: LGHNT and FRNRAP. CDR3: CASGTETVYSNQPQHF. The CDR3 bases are TGTGCTAGTGGTACCGAGACAGTTTATAGCAATCAGCCCCAGCATTTT.

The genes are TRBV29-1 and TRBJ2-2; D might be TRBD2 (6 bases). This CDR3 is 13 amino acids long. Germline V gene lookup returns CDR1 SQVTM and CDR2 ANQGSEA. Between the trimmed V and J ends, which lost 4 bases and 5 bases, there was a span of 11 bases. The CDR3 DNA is TGCAGCGTTGTATTAGCGGAAACCGGGGAGCTGTTTTTT. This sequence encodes CSVVLAETGELFF.

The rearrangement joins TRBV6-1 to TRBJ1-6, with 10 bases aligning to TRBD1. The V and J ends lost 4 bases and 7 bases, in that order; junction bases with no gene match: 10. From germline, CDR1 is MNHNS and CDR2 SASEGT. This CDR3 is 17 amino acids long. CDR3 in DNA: TGTGCCAGCAGTGCGGACAGGGGGGTTGTTGCGAATTCACCCCTCCACTTT. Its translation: CASSADRGVVANSPLHF.

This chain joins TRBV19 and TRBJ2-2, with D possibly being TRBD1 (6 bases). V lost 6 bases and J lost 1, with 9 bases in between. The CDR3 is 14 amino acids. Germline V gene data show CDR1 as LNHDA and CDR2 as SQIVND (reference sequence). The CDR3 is CASSPQGNTGELFF. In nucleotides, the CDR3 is TGTGCCAGTAGCCCACAGGGGAACACCGGGGAGCTGTTTTTT.

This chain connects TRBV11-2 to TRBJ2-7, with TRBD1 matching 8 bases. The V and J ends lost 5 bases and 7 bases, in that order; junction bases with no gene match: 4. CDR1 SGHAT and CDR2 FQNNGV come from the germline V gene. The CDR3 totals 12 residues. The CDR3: CASSRTGGEQYF. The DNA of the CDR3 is TGTGCCAGCAGCCGTACAGGGGGAGAGCAGTACTTC.

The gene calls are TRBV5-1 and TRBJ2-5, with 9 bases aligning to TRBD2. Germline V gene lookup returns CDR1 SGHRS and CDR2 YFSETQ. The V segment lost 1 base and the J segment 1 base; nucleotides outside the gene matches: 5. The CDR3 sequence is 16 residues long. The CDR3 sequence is CASSLRLAGSQETQYF. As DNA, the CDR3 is TGCGCCAGCAGCTTGCGCCTAGCGGGGTCCCAAGAGACCCAGTACTTC. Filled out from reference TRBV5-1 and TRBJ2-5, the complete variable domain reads KAGVTQTPRYLIKTRGQQVTLSCSPISGHRSVSWYQQTPGQGLQFLFEYFSETQRNKGNFPGRFSGRQFSNSRSEMNVSTLELGDSALYLCASSLRLAGSQETQYFGPGTRLLVL.

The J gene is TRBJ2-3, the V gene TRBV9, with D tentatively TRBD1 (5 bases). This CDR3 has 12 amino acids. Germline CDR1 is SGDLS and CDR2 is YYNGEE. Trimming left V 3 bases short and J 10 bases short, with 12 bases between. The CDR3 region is CASSADSDAQYF. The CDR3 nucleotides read TGTGCCAGCAGCGCCGACAGTGATGCGCAGTATTTT.

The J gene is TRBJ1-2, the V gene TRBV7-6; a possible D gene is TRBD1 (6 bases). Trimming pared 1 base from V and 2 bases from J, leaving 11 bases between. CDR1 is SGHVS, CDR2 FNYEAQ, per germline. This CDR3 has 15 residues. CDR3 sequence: CASSLEGGANYGYTF. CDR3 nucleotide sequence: TGTGCCAGCAGCTTAGAGGGGGGGGCGAACTATGGCTACACCTTC.

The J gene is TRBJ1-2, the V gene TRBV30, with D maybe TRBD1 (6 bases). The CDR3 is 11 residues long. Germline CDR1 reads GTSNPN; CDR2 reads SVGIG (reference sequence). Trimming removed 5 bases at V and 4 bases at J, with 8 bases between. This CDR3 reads CAWQGFYGYTF. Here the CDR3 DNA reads TGTGCCTGGCAGGGGTTCTATGGCTACACCTTC.

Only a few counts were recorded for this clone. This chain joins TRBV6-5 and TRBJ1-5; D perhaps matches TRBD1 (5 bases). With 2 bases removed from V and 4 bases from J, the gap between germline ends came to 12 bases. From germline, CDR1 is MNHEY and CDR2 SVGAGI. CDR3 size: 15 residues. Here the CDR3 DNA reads TGTGCCAGCAGTTACAGGAGGGGACGGAATCAGCCCCAGCATTTT. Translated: CASSYRRGRNQPQHF.

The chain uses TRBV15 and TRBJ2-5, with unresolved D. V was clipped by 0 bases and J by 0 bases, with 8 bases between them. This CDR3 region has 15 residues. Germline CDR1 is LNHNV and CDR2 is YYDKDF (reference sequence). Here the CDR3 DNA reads TGTGCCACCAGCAGAGATATCGGGTACCAAGAGACCCAGTACTTC. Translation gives CATSRDIGYQETQYF.

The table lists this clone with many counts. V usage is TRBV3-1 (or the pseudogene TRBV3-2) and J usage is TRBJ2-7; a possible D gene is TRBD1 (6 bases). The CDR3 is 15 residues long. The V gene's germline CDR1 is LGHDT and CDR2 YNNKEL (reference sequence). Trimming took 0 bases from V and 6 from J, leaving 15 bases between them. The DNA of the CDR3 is TGTGCCAGCAGCCAAGATTTACAGGGTAGACGCGAGCAGTACTTC. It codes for CASSQDLQGRREQYF.

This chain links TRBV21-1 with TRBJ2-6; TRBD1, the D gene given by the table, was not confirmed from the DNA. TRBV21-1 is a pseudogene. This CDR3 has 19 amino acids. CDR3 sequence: CASSKLRTGGASGANVLTF. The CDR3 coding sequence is TGTGCCAGCAGCAAACTAAGAACAGGGGGCGCGTCTGGGGCCAACGTCCTGACTTTC.

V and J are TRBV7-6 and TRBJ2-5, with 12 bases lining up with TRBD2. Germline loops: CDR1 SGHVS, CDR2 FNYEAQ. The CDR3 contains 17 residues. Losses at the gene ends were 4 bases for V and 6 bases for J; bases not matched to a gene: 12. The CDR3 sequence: CASSSSSGRGSGQTQYF. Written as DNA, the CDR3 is TGTGCCAGCAGCTCGTCTAGCGGGAGGGGGAGTGGGCAGACCCAGTACTTC.

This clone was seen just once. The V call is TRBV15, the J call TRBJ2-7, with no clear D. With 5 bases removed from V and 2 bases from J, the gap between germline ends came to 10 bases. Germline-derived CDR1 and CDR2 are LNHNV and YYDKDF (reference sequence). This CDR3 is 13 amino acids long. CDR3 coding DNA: TGTGCCACCAGCGCATTTTTAGCCTACGAGCAGTACTTC. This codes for CATSAFLAYEQYF.